A selection of T cell receptor beta chains follows, all from one sample in a study of identical twins. TCRdb reanalysed the 5' RACE reads using MiXCR and keeps one entry per CDR3 protein. The sample records a few hundred thousand distinct CDR3 sequences, approximately 8.6% being singletons. These sequences were also reported in another study, on yellow fever vaccine responses in identical twins.

What was sequenced was CD8+ T cells sorted from blood. These receptors were obtained from a young woman in good health. Each CDR3 is given with its conserved first and last residue. A D gene is named only where the DNA matches it firmly. Clone sizes are given selectively: once, few, many, or a class where the clone is expanded.

TRBV9	few	.	TRBJ2-7	CASSLSPDGYEQYF	TGTGCCAGCAGCTTGAGCCCCGACGGCTACGAGCAGTACTTC
TRBV5-1	.	.	TRBJ2-7	CASSLDWQEQYF	TGCGCCAGCAGCTTGGATTGGCAGGAGCAGTACTTC
TRBV29-1	few	TRBD1	TRBJ2-7	CSVGGGQINEQYF	TGCAGCGTTGGTGGGGGACAGATCAACGAGCAGTACTTC
TRBV5-1	few	TRBD2	TRBJ2-7	CASSGGSGDPYEQYF	TGCGCCAGCAGCGGAGGGAGCGGGGATCCCTACGAGCAGTACTTC
TRBV5-5	.	.	TRBJ2-1	CASSSNSRQVGTFF	TGTGCCAGCAGCTCCAACTCTCGGCAGGTTGGTACGTTCTTC
TRBV15	many	TRBD2	TRBJ2-3	CATSKSSGGSDTQYF	TGTGCCACCAGCAAATCTAGCGGGGGCTCAGATACGCAGTATTTT
TRBV7-2	.	.	TRBJ2-5	CASSINRVRETQYF	TGTGCCAGCAGCATAAACAGGGTGAGAGAGACCCAGTACTTC
TRBV7-6	few	.	TRBJ1-5	CASSLTENQPQHF	TGTGCCAGCAGCTTAACAGAGAATCAGCCCCAGCATTTT
TRBV27	.	TRBD1	TRBJ1-2	CASSLSGTGGTYGYTF	TGTGCCAGCAGTTTATCTGGGACAGGGGGCACCTATGGCTACACCTTC
TRBV27	.	.	TRBJ2-3	CASSLWGTQYF	TGTGCCAGCAGTTTATGGGGAACGCAGTATTTT
TRBV5-5	few	.	TRBJ2-7	CASSLEYGQVTYEQYF	TGTGCCAGCAGCTTGGAGTATGGGCAGGTGACCTACGAGCAGTACTTC
TRBV27	.	.	TRBJ1-1	CASSTGPMNTEAFF	TGTGCCAGCAGTACCGGGCCGATGAACACTGAAGCTTTCTTT
TRBV20-1	few	.	TRBJ1-6	CSARDHSSYNSPLHF	TGCAGTGCTAGAGATCACAGCTCCTATAATTCACCCCTCCACTTT
TRBV9	many	TRBD2	TRBJ2-5	CASSVAASGSGVWETQYF	TGTGCCAGCAGCGTAGCGGCTAGCGGGAGCGGGGTCTGGGAGACCCAGTACTTC
TRBV18	.	TRBD2	TRBJ2-2	CASSPGTSGNTGELFF	TGTGCCAGCTCACCGGGTACTAGCGGAAACACCGGGGAGCTGTTTTTT
TRBV27	.	TRBD1	TRBJ2-7	CASSMTGDYEQYF	TGTGCCAGCAGTATGACAGGGGACTACGAGCAGTACTTC